The clone carrying this TCR beta chain was detected ten times or more. At one end the junction does not follow the germline gene, possibly because of a read error. This sample stems from a study of regulatory T cells in long-lasting Graves disease. Across the whole study: Graves' cases, newly diagnosed, had used antithyroid drugs under 3 months.

The CDR3 has 12 amino acids. CDR1 is SGHTA and CDR2 is FQGTGA in the germline V gene. CDR3 regions were amplified by Arm-PCR using iRepertoire HTBI primers to build TCR beta libraries. TCRdb processed the multiplex PCR reads anew with MiXCR; each CDR3 protein has one entry. Of hundreds of thousands of distinct CDR3 sequences listed, roughly 17% were seen once; the top ten hold 25% to 30%. As to time point: newly diagnosed GD, antithyroid drugs for less than 3 months. Preparation of the TCR library used RNA extracted from PBMCs. These data were also reused for a study on T cells in Graves' hyperthyroidism and ophthalmopathy. That paper states: Graves' hyperthyroidism is called stable when ophthalmopathy does not progress within 18 months. Patients with uncontrolled infections, other autoimmune diseases, pregnancy or lactation were excluded. Stable hyperthyroidism was told apart from ophthalmopathy by a model built on 13 V-J features.

The clonotype originates from a man aged 40-55 years with Graves disease. The source material was peripheral blood mononuclear cells (PBMCs), sampled at new diagnosis, from a patient treated with antithyroid drugs. The chain is built from TRBV7-3 and TRBJ2-2; D not certain. The CDR3 protein is CASSLYTGELFF. In nucleotides, the CDR3 is TGCGCCAGCAGCCTATACACCGGGGAGCTGTTTTTT.